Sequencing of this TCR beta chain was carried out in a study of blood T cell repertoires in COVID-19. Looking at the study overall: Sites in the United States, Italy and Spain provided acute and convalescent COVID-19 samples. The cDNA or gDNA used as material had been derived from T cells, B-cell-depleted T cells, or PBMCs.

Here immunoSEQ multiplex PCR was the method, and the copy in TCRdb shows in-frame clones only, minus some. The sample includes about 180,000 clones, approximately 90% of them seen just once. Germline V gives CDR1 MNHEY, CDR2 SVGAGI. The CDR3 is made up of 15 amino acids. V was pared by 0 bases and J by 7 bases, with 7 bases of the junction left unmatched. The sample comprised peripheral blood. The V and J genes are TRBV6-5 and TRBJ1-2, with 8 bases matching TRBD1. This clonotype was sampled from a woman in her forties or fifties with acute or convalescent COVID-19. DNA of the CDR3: TGTGCCAGCAGTTACTCGAGACAGGGGCTCGTTGGCTACACCTTC. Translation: CASSYSRQGLVGYTF.